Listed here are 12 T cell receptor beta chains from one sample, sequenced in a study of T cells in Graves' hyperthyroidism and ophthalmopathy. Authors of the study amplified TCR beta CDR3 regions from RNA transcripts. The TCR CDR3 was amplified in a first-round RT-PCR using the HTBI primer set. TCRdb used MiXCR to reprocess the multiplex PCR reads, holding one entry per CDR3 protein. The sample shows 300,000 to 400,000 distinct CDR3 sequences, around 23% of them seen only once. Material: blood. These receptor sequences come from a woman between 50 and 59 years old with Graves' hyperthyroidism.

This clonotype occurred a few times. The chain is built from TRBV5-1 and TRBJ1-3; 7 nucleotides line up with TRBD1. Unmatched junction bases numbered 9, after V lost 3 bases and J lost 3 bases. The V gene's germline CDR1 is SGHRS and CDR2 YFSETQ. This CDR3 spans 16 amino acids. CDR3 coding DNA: TGCGCCAGCAGCTCCCGAGGGGGCCGCGGTGGAAACACCATATATTTT. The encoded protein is CASSSRGGRGGNTIYF.

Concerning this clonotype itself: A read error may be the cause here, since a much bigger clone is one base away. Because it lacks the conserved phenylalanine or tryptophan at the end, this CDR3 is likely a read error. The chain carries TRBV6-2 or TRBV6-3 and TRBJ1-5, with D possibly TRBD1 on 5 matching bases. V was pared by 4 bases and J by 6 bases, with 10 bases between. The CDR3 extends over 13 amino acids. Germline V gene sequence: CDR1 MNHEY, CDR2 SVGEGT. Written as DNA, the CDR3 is TGTGCCAGCAGTTTAGGGGCGGTTCAGCCCCAGCATCTT. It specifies CASSLGAVQPQHL.

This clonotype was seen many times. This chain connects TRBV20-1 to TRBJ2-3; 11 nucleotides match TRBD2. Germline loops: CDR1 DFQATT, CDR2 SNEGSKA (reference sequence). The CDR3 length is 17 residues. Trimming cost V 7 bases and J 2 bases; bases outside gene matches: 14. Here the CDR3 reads CSVRRYLAGGITDTQYF. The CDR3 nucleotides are TGCAGTGTCCGACGTTACCTAGCGGGGGGCATCACAGATACGCAGTATTTT.

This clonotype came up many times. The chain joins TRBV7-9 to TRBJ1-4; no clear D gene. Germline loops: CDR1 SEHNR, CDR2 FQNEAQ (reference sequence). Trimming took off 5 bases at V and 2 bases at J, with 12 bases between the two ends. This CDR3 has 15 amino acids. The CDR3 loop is CASSPGGSTNEKLFF. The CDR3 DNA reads TGTGCCAGCAGCCCCGGTGGGTCTACTAATGAAAAACTGTTTTTT.

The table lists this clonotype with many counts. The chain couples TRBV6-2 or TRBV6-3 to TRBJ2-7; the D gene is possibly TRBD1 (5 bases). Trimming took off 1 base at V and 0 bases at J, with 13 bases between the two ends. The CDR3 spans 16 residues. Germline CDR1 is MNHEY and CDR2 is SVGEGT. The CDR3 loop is CASSYFRGLLSYEQYF. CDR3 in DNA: TGTGCCAGCAGTTACTTTAGGGGTCTTCTCTCCTACGAGCAGTACTTC.

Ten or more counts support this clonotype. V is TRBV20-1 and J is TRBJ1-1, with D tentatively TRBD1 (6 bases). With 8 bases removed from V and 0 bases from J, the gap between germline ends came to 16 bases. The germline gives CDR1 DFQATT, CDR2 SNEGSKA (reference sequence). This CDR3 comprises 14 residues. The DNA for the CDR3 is TGCAGTTGTTTACAGGGACCGATGAACACTGAAGCTTTCTTT. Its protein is CSCLQGPMNTEAFF.

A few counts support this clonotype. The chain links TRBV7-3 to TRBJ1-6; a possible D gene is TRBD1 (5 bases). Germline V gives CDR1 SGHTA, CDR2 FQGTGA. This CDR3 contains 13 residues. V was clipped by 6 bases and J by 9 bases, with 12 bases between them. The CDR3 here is CASSALGGSPLHF. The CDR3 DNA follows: TGTGCCAGCAGTGCCCTGGGGGGTTCACCCCTCCACTTT.

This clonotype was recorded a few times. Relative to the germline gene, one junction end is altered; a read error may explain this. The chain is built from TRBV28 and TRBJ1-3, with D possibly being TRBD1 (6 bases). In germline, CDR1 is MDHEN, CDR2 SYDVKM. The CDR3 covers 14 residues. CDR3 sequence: CASTRDNSGNTVYF. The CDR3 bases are TGTGCCAGCACCCGGGACAACTCTGGAAACACCGTATATTTT.

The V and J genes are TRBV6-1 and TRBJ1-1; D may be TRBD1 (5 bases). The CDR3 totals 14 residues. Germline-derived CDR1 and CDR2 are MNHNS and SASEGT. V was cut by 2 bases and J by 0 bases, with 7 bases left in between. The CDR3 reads CASSEIGVNTEAFF. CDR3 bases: TGTGCCAGCAGTGAAATAGGGGTGAACACTGAAGCTTTCTTT.

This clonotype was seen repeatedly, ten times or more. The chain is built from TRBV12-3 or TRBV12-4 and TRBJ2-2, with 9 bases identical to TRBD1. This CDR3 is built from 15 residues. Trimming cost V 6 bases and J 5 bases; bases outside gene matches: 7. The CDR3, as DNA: TGTGCCAGCAGGCCCGGGACAGGGTATACCGGGGAGCTGTTTTTT. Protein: CASRPGTGYTGELFF.

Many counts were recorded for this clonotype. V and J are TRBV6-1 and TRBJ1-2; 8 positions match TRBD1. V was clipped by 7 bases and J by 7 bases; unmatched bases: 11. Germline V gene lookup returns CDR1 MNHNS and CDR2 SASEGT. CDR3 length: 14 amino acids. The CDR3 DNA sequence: TGTGCCAGCAAACTCAGTGACAGGGGAGGTGGCTACACCTTC. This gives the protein CASKLSDRGGGYTF.

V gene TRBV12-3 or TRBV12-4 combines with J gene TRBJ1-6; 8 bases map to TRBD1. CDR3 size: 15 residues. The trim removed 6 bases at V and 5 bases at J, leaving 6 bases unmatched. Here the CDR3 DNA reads TGTGCCAGCAGAGGACAGGGCGGAGATAATTCACCCCTCCACTTT. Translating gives CASRGQGGDNSPLHF.